This TCR beta chain appears in the sequencing data of a study of cytomegalovirus exposure and HLA in healthy donors. Looked up from germline, CDR1 is SNHLY and CDR2 is FYNNEI. CDR3 size: 16 residues. Trimming shortened V by 1 base and J by 0 bases, and 10 bases separated the two germline ends. With 60 Vbeta and 13 Jbeta primers, the PCR was carried out. Measured with immunoSEQ multiplex PCR; TCRdb has only the in-frame clones, and not every one. The sample shows about 40,000 clones, and roughly 6.2% sits with its ten largest clones. The sequence was collected from a man younger than 40 in good health and CMV-seronegative. Source material: PBMCs. V and J are TRBV2 and TRBJ2-1; the D is unclear. The DNA of the CDR3 is TGTGCCAGCAGTGAAGGTGTCTGGAGCTCCTACAATGAGCAGTTCTTC. Its protein product is CASSEGVWSSYNEQFF.